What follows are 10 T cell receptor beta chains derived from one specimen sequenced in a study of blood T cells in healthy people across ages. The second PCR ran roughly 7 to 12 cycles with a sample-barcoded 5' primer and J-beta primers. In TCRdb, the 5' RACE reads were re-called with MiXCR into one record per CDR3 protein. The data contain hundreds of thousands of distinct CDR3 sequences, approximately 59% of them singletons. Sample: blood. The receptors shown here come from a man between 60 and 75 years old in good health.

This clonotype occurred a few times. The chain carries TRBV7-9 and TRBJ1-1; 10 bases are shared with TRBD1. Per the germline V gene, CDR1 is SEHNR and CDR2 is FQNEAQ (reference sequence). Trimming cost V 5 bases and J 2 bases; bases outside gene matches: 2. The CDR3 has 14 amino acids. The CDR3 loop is CASSRQGANTEAFF. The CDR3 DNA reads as TGTGCCAGCAGCCGACAGGGGGCAAACACTGAAGCTTTCTTT.

CDR3 DNA sequence: TGTGCCAGCACCGGGACTGCAACAGATACGCAGTATTTT. It encodes CASTGTATDTQYF. The gene calls are TRBV2 and TRBJ2-3, with D perhaps TRBD2 (6 bases). CDR3 length equals 13 residues. Trimming cost V 7 bases and J 3 bases, with 11 bases left between them. Germline-derived CDR1 and CDR2 are SNHLY and FYNNEI. The full variable domain, with the rest looked up from reference TRBV2 and TRBJ2-3, is EPEVTQTPSHQVTQMGQEVILRCVPISNHLYFYWYRQILGQKVEFLVSFYNNEISEKSEIFDDQFSVERPDGSNFTLKIRSTKLEDSAMYFCASTGTATDTQYFGPGTRLTVL.

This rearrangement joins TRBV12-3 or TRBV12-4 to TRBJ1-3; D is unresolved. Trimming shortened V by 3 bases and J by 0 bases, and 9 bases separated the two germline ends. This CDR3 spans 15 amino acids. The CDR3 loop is CASSLGAYSGNTIYF. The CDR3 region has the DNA TGTGCCAGCAGTTTGGGCGCCTACTCTGGAAACACCATATATTTT.

CDR3 in amino acids: CASSAGGSSGDYEQYF. Here the CDR3 DNA reads TGTGCCAGCAGCGCCGGGGGGTCGTCCGGCGACTACGAGCAGTACTTC. V gene TRBV11-2 combines with J gene TRBJ2-7, with 7 bases lining up with TRBD2. This CDR3 is built from 16 residues. Germline CDR1 is SGHAT and CDR2 is FQNNGV. The ends lost 5 bases at V and 3 bases at J; junction bases unmatched: 13.

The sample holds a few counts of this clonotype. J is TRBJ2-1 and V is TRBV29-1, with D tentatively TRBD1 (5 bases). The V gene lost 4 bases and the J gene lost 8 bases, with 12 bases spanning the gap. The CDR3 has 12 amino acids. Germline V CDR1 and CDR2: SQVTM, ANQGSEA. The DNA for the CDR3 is TGCAGCGTTGGTCAGGGCTTCGATGAGCAGTTCTTC. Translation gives CSVGQGFDEQFF.

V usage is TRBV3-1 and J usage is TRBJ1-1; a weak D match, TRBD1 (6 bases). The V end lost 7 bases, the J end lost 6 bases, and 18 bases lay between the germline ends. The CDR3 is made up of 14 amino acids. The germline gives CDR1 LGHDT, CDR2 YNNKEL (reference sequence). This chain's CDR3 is CASTLRRGGPEAFF. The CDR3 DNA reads TGTGCCAGCACCCTTAGGAGGGGGGGCCCTGAAGCTTTCTTT.

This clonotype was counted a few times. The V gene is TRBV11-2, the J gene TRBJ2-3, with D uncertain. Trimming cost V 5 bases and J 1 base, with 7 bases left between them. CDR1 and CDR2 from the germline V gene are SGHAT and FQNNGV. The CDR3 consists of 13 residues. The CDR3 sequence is CASSPYGTDTQYF. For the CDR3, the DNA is TGTGCCAGCAGCCCTTACGGCACAGATACGCAGTATTTT.

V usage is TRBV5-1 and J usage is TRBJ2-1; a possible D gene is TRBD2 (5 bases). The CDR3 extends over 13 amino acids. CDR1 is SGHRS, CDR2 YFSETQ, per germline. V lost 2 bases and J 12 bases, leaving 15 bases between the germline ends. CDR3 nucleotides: TGCGCCAGCAGCTTTATAACGGAGGTGCGGCAGTTCTTC. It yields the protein CASSFITEVRQFF.

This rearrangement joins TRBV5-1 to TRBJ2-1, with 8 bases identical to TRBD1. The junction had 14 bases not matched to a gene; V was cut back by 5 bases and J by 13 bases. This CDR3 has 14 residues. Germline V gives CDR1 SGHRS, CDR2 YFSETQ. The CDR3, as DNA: TGCGCCAGCAGATATGACAGGGGTGAAGAGACCCAGTTCTTC. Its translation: CASRYDRGEETQFF. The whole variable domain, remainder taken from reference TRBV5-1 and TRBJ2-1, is KAGVTQTPRYLIKTRGQQVTLSCSPISGHRSVSWYQQTPGQGLQFLFEYFSETQRNKGNFPGRFSGRQFSNSRSEMNVSTLELGDSALYLCASRYDRGEETQFFGPGTRLTVL.

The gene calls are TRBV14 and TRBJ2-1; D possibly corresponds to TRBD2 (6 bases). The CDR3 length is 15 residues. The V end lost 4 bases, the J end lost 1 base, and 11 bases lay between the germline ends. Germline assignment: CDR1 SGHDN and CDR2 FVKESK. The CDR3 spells CASSPMGGSYNEQFF. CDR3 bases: TGTGCCAGCAGCCCTATGGGGGGATCCTACAATGAGCAGTTCTTC. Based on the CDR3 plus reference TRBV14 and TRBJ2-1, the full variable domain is EAGVTQFPSHSVIEKGQTVTLRCDPISGHDNLYWYRRVMGKEIKFLLHFVKESKQDESGMPNNRFLAERTGGTYSTLKVQPAELEDSGVYFCASSPMGGSYNEQFFGPGTRLTVL.